These T cell receptor beta chains were read from a single sample in a study of T cell responses to AZD1222 COVID-19 vaccine. TCRdb's table, derived via immunoSEQ multiplex PCR, lists solely in-frame clones and lacks some. The repertoire table contains around 150,000 clones. Material: peripheral blood. Every receptor here comes from an adult in good health. The CDR3 runs from the conserved cysteine through the conserved F or W.

j_call | v_call | cdr3_aa
TRBJ1-3 | TRBV14 | CASRAGRKGDTIYF
TRBJ1-2 | TRBV29-1 | CSARKGDGGFGYTF
TRBJ2-2 | TRBV7-9 | CASSPPDHRATGELFF
TRBJ2-5 | TRBV6-5 | CASSYFGGAETQYF
TRBJ1-2 | TRBV5-4 | CASSGRTGLGYTF
TRBJ1-3 | TRBV4-1 | CASSQGPLTVYGLGNTIYF
TRBJ1-2 | TRBV4-3 | CASSQDATGGWNYGYTF
TRBJ2-2 | TRBV7-9 | CAIPKVDSGGARTGELFF
TRBJ1-1 | TRBV25-1 | CASTSRWQGHGNTEAFF
TRBJ1-1 | TRBV6-5 | CASSPNMNTEAFF
TRBJ1-5 | TRBV6-5 | CASSTQGLGQPQHF
TRBJ2-4 | TRBV19 | CASSRAEGTKNIQYF
TRBJ2-1 | TRBV6-5 | CASRGDWTGINEQFF
TRBJ1-1 | TRBV9 | CASSRGWATEAFF
TRBJ2-3 | TRBV24-1 | CATSDPRVRTDTQYF
TRBJ1-6 | TRBV30 | CAWSVEDINSPLHF
TRBJ1-3 | TRBV9 | CASSVDSGNTIYF
TRBJ1-1 | TRBV4-3 | CASSQDGRSTEAFF
TRBJ1-1 | TRBV7-9 | CASSSPRDRGNLGTEAFF
TRBJ1-5 | TRBV28 | CASSSSDQPQHF